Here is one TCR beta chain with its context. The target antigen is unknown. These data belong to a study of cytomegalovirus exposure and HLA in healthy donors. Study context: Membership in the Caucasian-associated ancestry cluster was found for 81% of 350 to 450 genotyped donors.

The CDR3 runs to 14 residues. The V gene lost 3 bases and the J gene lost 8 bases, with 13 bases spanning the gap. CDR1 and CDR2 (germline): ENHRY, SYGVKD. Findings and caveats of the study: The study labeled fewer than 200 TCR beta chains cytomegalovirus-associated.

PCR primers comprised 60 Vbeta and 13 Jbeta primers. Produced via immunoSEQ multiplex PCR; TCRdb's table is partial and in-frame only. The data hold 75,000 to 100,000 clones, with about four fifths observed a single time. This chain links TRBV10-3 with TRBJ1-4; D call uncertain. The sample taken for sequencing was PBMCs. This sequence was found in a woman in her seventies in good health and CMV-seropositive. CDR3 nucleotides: TGTGCCATCAGTGATTCTACAGCGGACGAAAAACTGTTTTTT. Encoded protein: CAISDSTADEKLFF.